The clone carrying this T cell receptor (beta chain) was detected only a few times. The target antigen is unknown. This entry belongs to a study of cytomegalovirus exposure and HLA in healthy donors. Study results and limitations: Association of approximately 18,000 TCR beta sequences with HLA alleles was found at 0.05 false discovery rate in a later analysis. A later analysis found most CMV-associated TCR beta chains apparently HLA-restricted.

Primers for the PCR totalled 60 Vbeta and 13 Jbeta. Method: immunoSEQ multiplex PCR; TCRdb's copy keeps in-frame clones and lacks some. The sample shows more than 95,000 clones, roughly 15% of them seen only once. Germline lookup yields CDR1 MRHNA and CDR2 SNTAGT. The CDR3 runs to 15 residues. The V end lost 3 bases, the J end lost 4 bases, and 16 bases lay between the germline ends. What was sequenced was PBMCs. This chain connects TRBV6-4 to TRBJ2-7, with D maybe TRBD2 (7 bases). The source of this sequence is a female donor in good health and CMV-seropositive. The CDR3 bases are TGTGCCAGCAGTGAGCAACCGGGGGGCGGTTACGAGCAGTACTTC. Amino acid sequence: CASSEQPGGGYEQYF.